This TCR beta chain stems from a study of control samples from healthy donors and cancer patients. Clones were sequenced by immunoSEQ multiplex PCR, and TCRdb holds only the in-frame ones, with some missing. The table lists under 200,000 clones, roughly 95% of them singletons. V was shortened by 0 bases and J by 0 bases, with 6 bases between the two germline ends. CDR3 length: 15 residues. CDR1 and CDR2 from the germline V gene are SGHKS and YYEKEE (reference sequence). The TCR was taken from a woman aged 30 to 39 in good health. The rearrangement joins TRBV5-5 to TRBJ1-4, with D hard to call. The sample comprised blood. The CDR3 nucleotides are TGTGCCAGCAGCTTGGAGAGGGCAACTAATGAAAAACTGTTTTTT. It translates to CASSLERATNEKLFF.